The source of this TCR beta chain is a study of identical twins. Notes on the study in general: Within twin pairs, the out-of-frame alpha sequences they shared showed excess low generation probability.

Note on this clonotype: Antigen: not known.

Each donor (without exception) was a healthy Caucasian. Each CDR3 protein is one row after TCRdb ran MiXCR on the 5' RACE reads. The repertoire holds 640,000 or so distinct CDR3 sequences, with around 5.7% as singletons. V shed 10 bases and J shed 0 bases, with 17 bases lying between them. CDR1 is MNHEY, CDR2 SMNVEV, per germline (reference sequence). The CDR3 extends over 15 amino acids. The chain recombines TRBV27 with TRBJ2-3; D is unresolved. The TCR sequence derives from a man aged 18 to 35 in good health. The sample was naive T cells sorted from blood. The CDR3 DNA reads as TGTGCCACCTCTTCGCTGCCGTCTAGCACAGATACGCAGTATTTT. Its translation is CATSSLPSSTDTQYF.